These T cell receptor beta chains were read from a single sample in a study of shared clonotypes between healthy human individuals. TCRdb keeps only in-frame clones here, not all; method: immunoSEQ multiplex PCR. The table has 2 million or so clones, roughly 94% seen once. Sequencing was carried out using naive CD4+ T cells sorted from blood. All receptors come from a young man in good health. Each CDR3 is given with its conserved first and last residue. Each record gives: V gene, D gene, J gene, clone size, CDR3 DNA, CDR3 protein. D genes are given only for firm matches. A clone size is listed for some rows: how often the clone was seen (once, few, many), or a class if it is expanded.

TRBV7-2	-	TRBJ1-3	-	TGTGCCAGCAGCCTATCATCGTCTGGAAACACCATATATTTT	CASSLSSSGNTIYF
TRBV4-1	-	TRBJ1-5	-	TGCGCCAGCAGCCAAGTCCCGGTCATTAGCAATCAGCCCCAGCATTTT	CASSQVPVISNQPQHF
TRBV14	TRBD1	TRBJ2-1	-	TGTGCCAGCAGCCACAGACAGGGACGGTCCTACAATGAGCAGTTCTTC	CASSHRQGRSYNEQFF
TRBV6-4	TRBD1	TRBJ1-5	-	TGTGCCAGCAGTGACTCCGCCGGGACAGGGGGCAGTCAGCCCCAGCATTTT	CASSDSAGTGGSQPQHF
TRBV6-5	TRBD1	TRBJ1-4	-	TGTGCCAGCAGTCTCGGGACAGGGGACGAAAAACTGTTTTTT	CASSLGTGDEKLFF
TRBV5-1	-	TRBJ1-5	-	TGCGCCAGCAGCGTTTCAGGACTCCCCAATCAGCCCCAGCATTTT	CASSVSGLPNQPQHF
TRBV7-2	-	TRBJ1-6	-	TGTGCCAGCAGCTTAGGCCGATCTGTGGGTTCACCCCTCCACTTT	CASSLGRSVGSPLHF
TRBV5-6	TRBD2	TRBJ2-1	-	TGTGCCAGCAGCTCCCGGGGACTAGGACACAATGAGCAGTTCTTC	CASSSRGLGHNEQFF
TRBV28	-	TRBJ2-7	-	TGTGCCAGCACCACAGGAACAGAGTCCTACGAGCAGTACTTC	CASTTGTESYEQYF
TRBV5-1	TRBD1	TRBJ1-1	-	TGCGCCAGCAGCTCGTTCGACAGGGCAAACACTGAAGCTTTCTTT	CASSSFDRANTEAFF
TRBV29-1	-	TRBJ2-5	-	TGCAGCGTTAGTCTGGTGGAGGGGGCCGGAGAGACCCAGTACTTC	CSVSLVEGAGETQYF
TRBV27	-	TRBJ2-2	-	TGTGCCAGCAGTTCGCAGGGGTATGTGAACACCGGGGAGCTGTTTTTT	CASSSQGYVNTGELFF
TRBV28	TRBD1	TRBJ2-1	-	TGTGCCAGCAGTTTAAGACAGGGTAACAATGAGCAGTTCTTC	CASSLRQGNNEQFF
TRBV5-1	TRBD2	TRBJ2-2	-	TGCGCCAGCAGCCCCGGACTAGCGGGAGACCCCACCGGGGAGCTGTTTTTT	CASSPGLAGDPTGELFF
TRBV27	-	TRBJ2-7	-	TGTGCCAGCCGACGATTTACGGGAGATGGCTACGAGCAGTACTTC	CASRRFTGDGYEQYF
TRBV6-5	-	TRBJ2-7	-	TGTGCCAGCAGGACAGGTTCGAGCTCCTACGAGCAGTACTTC	CASRTGSSSYEQYF
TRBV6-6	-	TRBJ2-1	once	TGTGCCAGCACCCGAGGTACAGGGTGGTCCAATGAGCAGTTCTTC	CASTRGTGWSNEQFF